This T cell receptor beta chain stems from a study of blood T cell repertoires in COVID-19. Using immunoSEQ multiplex PCR, the repertoire was profiled, and TCRdb retains in-frame clones only, with some absent. The data hold some 250,000 clones, with 70% to 90% observed a single time. V gave up 1 base and J gave up 5 bases, with 6 bases separating them. CDR1 is SNHLY and CDR2 is FYNNEI in the germline V gene. The CDR3 runs 13 residues. Everyone who took part was roughly 18 to 89 years old, and they came from about two dozen US areas. Sequences were obtained from PBMCs or T cells enriched from blood (not recorded which). The sequence was obtained from a woman in her forties or fifties who had recovered from COVID-19. This chain connects TRBV2 to TRBJ1-3; no clear D. CDR3 in DNA: TGTGCCAGCAGTGAAGACGCTAGAAACACCATATATTTT. The encoded protein is CASSEDARNTIYF.